The clone carrying this T cell receptor beta chain was recorded at least ten times. The antigen remains unidentified. Each CDR3 protein is one row after TCRdb ran MiXCR on the reads. The sample has some 940,000 distinct CDR3 sequences; 25% to 40% are singletons. This specimen comes from a study of T cell repertoires in cytomegalovirus infection. Whole-study context: Carrying CMV and the relevant HLA type showed in public TCR beta signatures. Points from the study as a whole: Summed frequency of shared TCR beta families picked out CMV carriers who also had the relevant HLA.

V was trimmed by 6 bases and J by 0 bases, leaving 12 bases between them. The CDR3 runs to 15 residues. Germline V gives CDR1 SEHNR, CDR2 FQNEAQ (reference sequence). This rearrangement joins TRBV7-9 to TRBJ2-1; D is possibly TRBD1 (6 bases). The sequences come from cultured CD8+ T cells from PBMCs, collected from culture after CMV antigen stimulation. The origin of this receptor is a human donor in good health (CMV status not recorded). Some clones in this sample may be carry-over from other donors' samples. The CDR3: CASRYRDNSYNEQFF. CDR3 DNA: TGTGCCAGCAGGTACCGGGACAACTCCTACAATGAGCAGTTCTTC.